This TCR beta chain originates from a study of T-cell memory formation after mild COVID-19. Across the study: Most TCR clusters belonged to a single donor. Study observations and caveats: Contracting CD4+ clones sat mainly in CM and EM; CD8+ in EMRA. The pre-infection memory compartment contained some responding clones, suggesting cross-reactive memory joined.

The CDR3 contains 11 residues. Trimming took off 5 bases at V and 5 bases at J, with 6 bases between the two ends. Each CDR3 protein gets one entry after TCRdb re-called the 5' RACE reads with MiXCR. The sample shows 100,000 or so distinct CDR3 sequences, 8.5% to 14% of them seen only once. This clonotype appeared many times. Its antigen is not known. The sequence derives from a man aged 18 to 29 who had mild COVID-19 (a few samples of this study predate the infection). Cell type and time point are not known. The sample taken for sequencing was PBMCs or a T cell subset sorted from them (not recorded which). V usage is TRBV12-3 or TRBV12-4 and J usage is TRBJ2-5; maybe TRBD2 (5 bases). The CDR3 protein is CASSRGETQYF. The CDR3 DNA reads as TGTGCCAGCAGTCGAGGGGAGACCCAGTACTTC.